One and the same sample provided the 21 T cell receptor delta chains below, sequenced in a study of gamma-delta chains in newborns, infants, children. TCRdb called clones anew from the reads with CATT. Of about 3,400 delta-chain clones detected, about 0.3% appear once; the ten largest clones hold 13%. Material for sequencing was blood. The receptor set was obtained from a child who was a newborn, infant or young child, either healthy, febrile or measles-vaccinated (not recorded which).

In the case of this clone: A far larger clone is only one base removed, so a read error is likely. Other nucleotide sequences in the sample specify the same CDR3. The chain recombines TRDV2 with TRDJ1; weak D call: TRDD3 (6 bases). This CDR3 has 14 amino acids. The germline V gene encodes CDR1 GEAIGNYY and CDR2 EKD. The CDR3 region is CACDTWGDTDKLIF. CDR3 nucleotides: TGTGCCTGCGACACTTGGGGGGACACCGATAAACTCATCTTT.

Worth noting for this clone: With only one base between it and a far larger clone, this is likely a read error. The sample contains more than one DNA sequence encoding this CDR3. The CDR3 nucleotides read TGTGCCTGTGACACTACTGGGGGAGCCTTGACAGCACAACTCTTCTTT. Its translation is CACDTTGGALTAQLFF. V and J are TRDV2 and TRDJ2; TRDD3 agrees at 9 bases. This CDR3 spans 16 amino acids. Trimming removed 1 base from V and 2 bases from J; junction bases left unmatched: 4. CDR1 and CDR2 from the germline V gene are GEAIGNYY and EKD.

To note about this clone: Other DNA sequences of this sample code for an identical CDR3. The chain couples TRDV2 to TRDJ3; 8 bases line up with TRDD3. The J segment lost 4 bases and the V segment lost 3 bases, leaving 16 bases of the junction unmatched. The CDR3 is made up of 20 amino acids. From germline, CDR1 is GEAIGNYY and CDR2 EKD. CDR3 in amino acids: CACDAGYAGYGSWDTRQMFF. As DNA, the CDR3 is TGTGCCTGTGACGCGGGATACGCCGGCTATGGCTCATGGGACACCCGACAGATGTTTTTC.

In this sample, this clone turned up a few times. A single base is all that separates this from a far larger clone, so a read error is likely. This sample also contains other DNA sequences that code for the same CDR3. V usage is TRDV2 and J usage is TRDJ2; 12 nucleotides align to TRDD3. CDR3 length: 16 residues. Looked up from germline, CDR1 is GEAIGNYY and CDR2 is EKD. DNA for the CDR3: TGTGCCTGTGACGTACTGGGGGATACTTTGACAGCCCAACTCTTCTTT. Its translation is CACDVLGDTLTAQLFF.

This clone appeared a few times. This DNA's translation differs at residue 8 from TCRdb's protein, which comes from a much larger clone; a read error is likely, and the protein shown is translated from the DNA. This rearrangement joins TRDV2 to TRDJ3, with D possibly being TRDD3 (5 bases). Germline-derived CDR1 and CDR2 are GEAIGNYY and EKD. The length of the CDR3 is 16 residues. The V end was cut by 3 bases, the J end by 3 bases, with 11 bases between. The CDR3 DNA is TGTGCCTGTGACCCGATACACGTCTGGGACACCCGACAGATGTTTTTC. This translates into CACDPIHVWDTRQMFF.

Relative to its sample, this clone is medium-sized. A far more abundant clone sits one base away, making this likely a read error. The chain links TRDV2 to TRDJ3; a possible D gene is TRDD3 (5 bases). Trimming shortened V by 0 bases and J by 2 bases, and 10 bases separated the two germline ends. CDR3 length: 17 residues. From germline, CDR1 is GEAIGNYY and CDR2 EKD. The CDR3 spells CACDTEGFTWDTRQMFF. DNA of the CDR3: TGTGCCTGTGACACCGAGGGATTCACCTGGGACACCCGACAGATGTTTTTC.

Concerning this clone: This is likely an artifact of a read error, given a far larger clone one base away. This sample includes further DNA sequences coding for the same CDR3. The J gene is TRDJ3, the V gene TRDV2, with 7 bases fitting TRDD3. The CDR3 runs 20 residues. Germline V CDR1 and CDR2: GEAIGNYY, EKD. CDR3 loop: CACDTAWGVFSSWDTRQMFF. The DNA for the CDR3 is TGTGCCTGTGACACCGCCTGGGGGGTTTTCAGCTCCTGGGACACCCGGCAGATGTTTTTC.

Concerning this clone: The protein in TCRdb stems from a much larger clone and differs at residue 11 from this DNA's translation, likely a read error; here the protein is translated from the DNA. The CDR3 protein is CACDPTGGVSRDTRQMFF. CDR3 DNA sequence: TGTGCCTGTGACCCTACTGGGGGCGTCTCCCGGGACACCCGACAGATGTTTTTC. The chain uses TRDV2 and TRDJ3; the match to TRDD3 covers 8 bases. Germline lookup yields CDR1 GEAIGNYY and CDR2 EKD. The CDR3 totals 18 residues.

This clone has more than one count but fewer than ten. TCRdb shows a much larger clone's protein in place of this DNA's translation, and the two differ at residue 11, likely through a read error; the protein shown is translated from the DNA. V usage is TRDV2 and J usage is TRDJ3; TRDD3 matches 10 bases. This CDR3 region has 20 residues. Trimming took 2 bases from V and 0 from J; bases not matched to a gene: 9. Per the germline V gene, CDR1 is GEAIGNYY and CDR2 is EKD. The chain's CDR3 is CACDKYWGIPGSWDTRQMFF. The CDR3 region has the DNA TGTGCCTGTGACAAGTACTGGGGGATCCCCGGCTCCTGGGACACCCGACAGATGTTTTTC.

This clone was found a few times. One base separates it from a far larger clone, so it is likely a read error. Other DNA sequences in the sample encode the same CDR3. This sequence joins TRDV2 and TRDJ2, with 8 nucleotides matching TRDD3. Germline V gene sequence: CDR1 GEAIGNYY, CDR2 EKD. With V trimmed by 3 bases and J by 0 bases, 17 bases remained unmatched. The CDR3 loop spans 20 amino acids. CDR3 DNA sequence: TGTGCCTGTGACGCGACTCCCGGTACTGGGGGCTTCGCTTTGACAGCACAACTCTTCTTT. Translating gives CACDATPGTGGFALTAQLFF.

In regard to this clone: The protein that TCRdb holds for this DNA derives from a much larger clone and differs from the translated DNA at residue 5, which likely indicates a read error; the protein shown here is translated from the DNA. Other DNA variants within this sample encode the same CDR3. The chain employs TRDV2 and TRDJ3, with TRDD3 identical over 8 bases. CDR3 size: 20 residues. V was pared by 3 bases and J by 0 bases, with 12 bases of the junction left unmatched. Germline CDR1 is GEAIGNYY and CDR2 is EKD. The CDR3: CACDAGYAGYGSWDTRQMFF. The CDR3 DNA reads TGTGCCTGTGACGCGGGATACGCCGGCTATGGCTCCTGGGACACCCGACAGATGTTTTTC.

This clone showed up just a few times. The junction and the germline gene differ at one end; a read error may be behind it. The CDR3, as DNA: TGTGCCTGCGACTCCCCAACTGGGGGATATTTCTCCTGGGACGCCCGACAGATGTTTTTC. Protein sequence: CACDSPTGGYFSWDARQMFF. The chain joins TRDV2 to TRDJ3, with 11 bases identical to TRDD3. Germline V CDR1 and CDR2: GEAIGNYY, EKD. The CDR3 has 20 residues.

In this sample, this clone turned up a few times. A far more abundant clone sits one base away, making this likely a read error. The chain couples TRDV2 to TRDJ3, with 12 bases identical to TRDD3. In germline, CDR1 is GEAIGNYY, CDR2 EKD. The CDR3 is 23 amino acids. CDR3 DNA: TGTGCCTGTGACACCCTTGATGTACTGGGGGATACTAAGGCCTCCTGGGACACCCGACAGGTGTTTTTC. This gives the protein CACDTLDVLGDTKASWDTRQVFF.

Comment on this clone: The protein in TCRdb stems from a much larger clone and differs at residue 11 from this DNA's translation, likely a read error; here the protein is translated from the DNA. The chain's CDR3 is CACASLLGARASSWDTRQMFF. CDR3 bases: TGTGCCTGTGCATCCCTACTGGGGGCCCGAGCCAGCTCCTGGGACACCCGACAGATGTTTTTC. This sequence joins TRDV2 and TRDJ3; 8 bases are shared with TRDD3. After removal of 5 bases from V and 0 bases from J, the junction contained 17 bases not matched to a gene. This CDR3 has 21 amino acids. Germline lookup yields CDR1 GEAIGNYY and CDR2 EKD.

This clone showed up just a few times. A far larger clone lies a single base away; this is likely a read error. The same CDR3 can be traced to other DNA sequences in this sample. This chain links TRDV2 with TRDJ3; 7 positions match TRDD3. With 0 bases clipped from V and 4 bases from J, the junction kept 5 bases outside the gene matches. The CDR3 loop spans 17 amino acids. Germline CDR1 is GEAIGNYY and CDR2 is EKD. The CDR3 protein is CACDTWGSSWDTRQMFF. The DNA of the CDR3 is TGTGCCTGTGACACCTGGGGGAGCTCTTGGGACACCCGACAGATGTTTTTC.

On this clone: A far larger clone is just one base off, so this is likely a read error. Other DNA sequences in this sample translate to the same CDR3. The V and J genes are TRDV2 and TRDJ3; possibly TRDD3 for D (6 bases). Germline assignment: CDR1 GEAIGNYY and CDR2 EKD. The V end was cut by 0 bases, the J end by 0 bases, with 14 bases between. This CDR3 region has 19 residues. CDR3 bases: TGTGCCTGTGACACCGTCTGGGGAGTGAGCTCCTGGGACACCCGACAGATGTTTTTC. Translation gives CACDTVWGVSSWDTRQMFF.

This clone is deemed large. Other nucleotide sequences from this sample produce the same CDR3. This CDR3 is CACDILGESSWDTRQMFF. CDR3 sequence (DNA): TGTGCCTGTGACATACTGGGGGAGAGCTCCTGGGACACCCGACAGATGTTTTTC. The gene calls are TRDV2 and TRDJ3, with 9 bases matching TRDD3. The junction had 4 bases not matched to a gene; V was cut back by 2 bases and J by 0 bases. CDR1 and CDR2 (germline): GEAIGNYY, EKD. The CDR3 extends over 18 amino acids.

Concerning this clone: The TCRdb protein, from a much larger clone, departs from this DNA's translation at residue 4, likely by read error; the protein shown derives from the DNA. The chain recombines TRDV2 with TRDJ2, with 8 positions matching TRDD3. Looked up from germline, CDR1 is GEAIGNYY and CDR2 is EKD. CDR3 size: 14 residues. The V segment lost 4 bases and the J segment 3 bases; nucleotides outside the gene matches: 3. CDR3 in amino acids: CACETWGMTAQLFF. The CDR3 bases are TGTGCCTGTGAAACCTGGGGGATGACAGCACAACTCTTCTTT.

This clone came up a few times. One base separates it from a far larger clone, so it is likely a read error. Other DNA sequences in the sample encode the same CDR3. The CDR3 sequence is CACDVLGEALTAQLFF. CDR3 in DNA: TGTGCCTGTGATGTACTGGGGGAAGCTTTGACAGCACAACTCTTCTTT. The gene calls are TRDV2 and TRDJ2; 9 nucleotides line up with TRDD3. V gave up 4 bases and J gave up 0 bases; unmatched junction bases: 5. Looked up from germline, CDR1 is GEAIGNYY and CDR2 is EKD. The CDR3 is 16 amino acids.

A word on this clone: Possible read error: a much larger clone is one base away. Here the CDR3 DNA reads TGTGCAGCAAGCGGGGGGGAGGGGGATGCCGCGACAGCACAACTCTTCTTT. It codes for CAASGGEGDAATAQLFF. This chain links TRAV29/DV5 with TRDJ2, with 7 bases that match TRDD3. The CDR3 is 17 residues long. CDR1 is NSMFDY and CDR2 is ISSIKDK in the germline V gene. V was clipped by 0 bases and J by 4 bases; unmatched bases: 12.

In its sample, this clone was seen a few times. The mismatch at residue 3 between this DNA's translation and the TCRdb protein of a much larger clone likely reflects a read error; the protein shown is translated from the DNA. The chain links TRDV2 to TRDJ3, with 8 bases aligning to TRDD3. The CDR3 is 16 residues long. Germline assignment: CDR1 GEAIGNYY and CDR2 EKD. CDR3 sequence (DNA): TGTGCCCGTGACGGGGGATACTCCTGGGACACCCGACAGATGTTTTTC. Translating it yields CARDGGYSWDTRQMFF.